One and the same sample provided the 24 T cell receptor beta chains below, sequenced in a study of blood T cells in healthy people across ages. The second PCR ran about 6 to 11 cycles with a sample-barcoded 5' primer and J-beta primers. TCRdb recomputed calls from the 5' RACE reads with MiXCR, one row per CDR3 protein. The sample holds about 930,000 distinct CDR3 sequences, 25% to 35% seen once. These same records also appear under a second study, on T cells of mothers and their children.

Sequencing was done on a sample of blood. The receptors were sampled from a woman aged 40-49 years in good health.

This clonotype occurred many times. This chain connects TRBV6-6 to TRBJ2-5, with a tentative D call TRBD1 (6 bases). The CDR3 runs 15 residues. Germline V CDR1 and CDR2: MNHNY, SVGAGI (reference sequence). Trimming removed 4 bases at V and 5 bases at J, with 17 bases between. The CDR3 region has the DNA TGTGCCAGCAGTTTTACTGTGGGGGCCGGGGAGACCCAGTACTTC. Protein sequence: CASSFTVGAGETQYF.

CDR3 in DNA: TGTGCCAGCAGTCCCGGCCCGGCGGGGGTTACAGATACGCAGTATTTT. Protein: CASSPGPAGVTDTQYF. This rearrangement joins TRBV6-1 to TRBJ2-3; 7 nucleotides match TRBD2. The CDR3 covers 16 residues. V trimming: 5 bases; J trimming: 3 bases; junction bases outside the gene matches: 11. The germline CDR1 and CDR2 sequences are MNHNS and SASEGT.

In its sample, this clonotype was seen many times. V and J are TRBV27 and TRBJ2-7; tentative D call: TRBD2 (5 bases). The V gene lost 0 bases and the J gene lost 0 bases, with 21 bases spanning the gap. Per the germline V gene, CDR1 is MNHEY and CDR2 is SMNVEV (reference sequence). The CDR3 sequence is 19 residues long. The CDR3 loop is CASSLSRGSGESFSYEQYF. CDR3 nucleotides: TGTGCCAGCAGTTTATCGAGAGGGTCTGGGGAATCGTTCTCCTACGAGCAGTACTTC.

This chain links TRBV29-1 with TRBJ2-2; 8 positions match TRBD2. The germline V gene has CDR1 SQVTM and CDR2 ANQGSEA. Unmatched junction bases numbered 4, after V lost 5 bases and J lost 2 bases. The CDR3 is made up of 14 amino acids. The CDR3 here is CSVLGLVNTGELFF. As DNA, the CDR3 is TGCAGCGTTCTGGGACTAGTTAACACCGGGGAGCTGTTTTTT.

This chain links TRBV19 with TRBJ2-2; 10 bases fit TRBD1. Germline CDR1 and CDR2: LNHDA and SQIVND (reference sequence). V dropped 4 bases and J dropped 5; count of bases not matched to a gene: 4. CDR3 length: 15 amino acids. The CDR3 protein is CASSTGTGVTGELFF. The DNA of the CDR3 is TGTGCCAGTAGTACCGGGACAGGGGTGACCGGGGAGCTGTTTTTT.

Notes on this clonotype: This clone may be a read error of a much larger clone one base away. This chain uses TRBV5-1 with TRBJ2-3, with a possible D match to TRBD2 (5 bases). Per the germline V gene, CDR1 is SGHRS and CDR2 is YFSETQ. V shed 4 bases and J shed 8 bases, with 14 bases lying between them. CDR3 length: 13 residues. The CDR3 DNA sequence: TGCGCCAGCAGCGGGGAAACTAGAGGTACGCAGTATTTT. Its translation: CASSGETRGTQYF.

This rearrangement joins TRBV7-9 to TRBJ2-5, with 9 nucleotides matching TRBD1. V lost 1 base, J lost 2 bases, and 8 bases stayed unmatched. The CDR3 covers 17 residues. Germline V gene lookup returns CDR1 SEHNR and CDR2 FQNEAQ (reference sequence). CDR3 loop: CASSLGLDRGAQETQYF. CDR3 coding DNA: TGTGCCAGCAGCTTAGGTCTTGACAGGGGGGCACAAGAGACCCAGTACTTC. Based on the CDR3 plus reference TRBV7-9 and TRBJ2-5, the full variable domain is DTGVSQNPRHKITKRGQNVTFRCDPISEHNRLYWYRQTLGQGPEFLTYFQNEAQLEKSRLLSDRFSAERPKGSFSTLEIQRTEQGDSAMYLCASSLGLDRGAQETQYFGPGTRLLVL.

The chain is built from TRBV12-3 or TRBV12-4 and TRBJ1-1, with 9 nucleotides matching TRBD1. The CDR3 consists of 14 residues. The ends lost 5 bases at V and 5 bases at J; junction bases unmatched: 6. The CDR3 here is CASSRTGEGTEAFF. The CDR3 coding sequence is TGTGCCAGCAGTCGGACAGGGGAGGGAACTGAAGCTTTCTTT.

The chain is built from TRBV7-2 and TRBJ1-6; TRBD1 might be the D (5 bases). Trimming pared 5 bases from V and 5 bases from J, leaving 16 bases between. Germline V gene lookup returns CDR1 SGHTA and CDR2 FQGNSA. The length of the CDR3 is 16 residues. The CDR3 DNA reads TGTGCCAGCAGCCCAGGGTCCAGGGTGGATAATTCACCCCTCCACTTT. Amino acids: CASSPGSRVDNSPLHF.

The rearrangement uses TRBV20-1 and TRBJ1-2; 8 nucleotides line up with TRBD1. V was clipped by 3 bases and J by 4 bases; unmatched bases: 7. In germline, CDR1 is DFQATT, CDR2 SNEGSKA (reference sequence). This CDR3 comprises 14 residues. CDR3 sequence (DNA): TGCAGTGCTAGGGACAGGGTCTTATTCTATGGCTACACCTTC. Translated, it gives CSARDRVLFYGYTF.

This clonotype was counted many times. The chain couples TRBV4-1 to TRBJ2-5; D not certain. V shed 1 base and J shed 3 bases, with 9 bases lying between them. Per the germline V gene, CDR1 is MGHRA and CDR2 is YSYEKL. The CDR3 is 14 residues long. The CDR3 here is CASSQVVVEETQYF. DNA for the CDR3: TGCGCCAGCAGCCAAGTGGTAGTTGAAGAGACCCAGTACTTC.

As concerns this clonotype: Lacking the conserved final phenylalanine or tryptophan, this CDR3 likely reflects a read error. The chain carries TRBV4-1 and TRBJ1-5; 8 positions agree with TRBD1. This CDR3 is built from 15 residues. Germline V CDR1 and CDR2: MGHRA, YSYEKL. The V and J ends lost 4 bases and 3 bases, in that order; junction bases with no gene match: 5. For the CDR3, the DNA is TGCGCCAGCAGCCGGTTGACAGGGGACAATCAGCCCCAGCATTGT. Protein product: CASSRLTGDNQPQHC.

At least ten counts were recorded for this clonotype. V is TRBV20-1 and J is TRBJ2-7, with D maybe TRBD1 (6 bases). Germline values: CDR1 DFQATT, CDR2 SNEGSKA (reference sequence). V lost 2 bases to trimming and J lost 4 bases, with 12 bases between them. This CDR3 is 13 amino acids long. CDR3 DNA: TGCAGTGCTAGACCTACAGGGACGTACGAGCAGTACTTC. Translating gives CSARPTGTYEQYF.

This clonotype was recorded at least ten times. This chain uses TRBV4-2 with TRBJ1-5, with D unclear. The CDR3 is made up of 16 amino acids. Trimming took off 0 bases at V and 3 bases at J, with 12 bases between the two ends. Germline-derived CDR1 and CDR2 are LGHNA and YNFKEQ. This chain's CDR3 is CASSQEKRRDNQPQHF. CDR3 DNA sequence: TGTGCCAGCAGCCAAGAGAAGAGACGAGACAATCAGCCCCAGCATTTT.

This clonotype was detected only once. Germline is not matched at one junction end, which may reflect a read error. The gene calls are TRBV5-1 and TRBJ1-2; no firm D call. The CDR3 is 13 amino acids. Looked up from germline, CDR1 is SGHRS and CDR2 is YFSETQ. This CDR3 is CVSGRIDNYGYTF. CDR3 sequence (DNA): TGCGTCAGCGGCCGCATAGACAACTATGGCTACACCTTC.

On this clonotype: Just one base apart from a much larger clone, this may be a read error. The genes are TRBV5-1 and TRBJ2-4; TRBD1 matches 12 bases. J gave up 9 bases and V 4 bases, and 23 bases lay outside the gene matches. The CDR3 consists of 20 residues. The germline V gene encodes CDR1 SGHRS and CDR2 YFSETQ. CDR3 in amino acids: CASSPTHRDRGPPSRGIQYF. CDR3 in DNA: TGCGCCAGCAGCCCTACCCACCGGGACAGGGGGCCTCCGTCTAGGGGCATTCAGTACTTC.

This clonotype was seen more than once but under ten times. The gene calls are TRBV4-1 and TRBJ2-3, with 7 positions matching TRBD2. Germline loops: CDR1 MGHRA, CDR2 YSYEKL. Trimming took 4 bases from V and 0 from J; bases not matched to a gene: 4. The CDR3 contains 15 residues. The CDR3 DNA follows: TGCGCCAGCAGCCGAGCTAGCGGCAGCACAGATACGCAGTATTTT. This encodes CASSRASGSTDTQYF.

The chain is built from TRBV7-3 and TRBJ1-1; tentative D call: TRBD1 (5 bases). V dropped 1 base and J dropped 1 base, with 16 bases sitting between them. This CDR3 has 17 amino acids. Germline CDR1 is SGHTA and CDR2 is FQGTGA. The CDR3 nucleotides are TGTGCCAGCAGCTTAAGGGGGAGAGAGGAGGGGAACACTGAAGCTTTCTTT. It translates to CASSLRGREEGNTEAFF.

This clonotype was counted a single time. A much more abundant neighbour one base away suggests this may be a read error. The chain has TRBV10-3 and TRBJ2-5, with TRBD1 matching over 9 bases. The germline CDR1 and CDR2 sequences are ENHRY and SYGVKD. This CDR3 has 14 amino acids. Trimming at V came to 5 bases and at J to 11 bases, leaving 12 bases not matched to a gene. CDR3: CAISTGTGPYKQYF. The CDR3 DNA reads TGTGCCATCAGTACCGGGACAGGGCCCTACAAGCAGTACTTC.

This clonotype rates as medium-sized. This sequence joins TRBV30 and TRBJ1-1, with D unresolved. Trimming pared 4 bases from V and 6 bases from J, leaving 21 bases between. CDR1 is GTSNPN, CDR2 SVGIG, per germline (reference sequence). The CDR3 is made up of 15 amino acids. The CDR3 nucleotides are TGTGCCTGGAACCTGGACGGTGGAGGATGGTCTGAAGCTTTCTTT. It is translated as CAWNLDGGGWSEAFF.

This clonotype was counted ten times or more. The chain links TRBV28 to TRBJ1-2; 10 bases fit TRBD1. The CDR3 has 16 residues. CDR1 is MDHEN, CDR2 SYDVKM, per germline. V gave up 2 bases and J gave up 6 bases; unmatched junction bases: 9. In nucleotides, the CDR3 is TGTGCCAGCAGTTTACGGGGACAGGGGATAGACGATGGCTACACCTTC. Translating it yields CASSLRGQGIDDGYTF.

In its sample, this clonotype was seen many times. The chain joins TRBV29-1 to TRBJ2-1; D is possibly TRBD1 (6 bases). With 8 bases removed from V and 0 bases from J, the gap between germline ends came to 17 bases. In germline, CDR1 is SQVTM, CDR2 ANQGSEA. This CDR3 contains 15 residues. The CDR3 nucleotides are TGCAGCCCTGACCCGGGCAGGGGCTCCTACAATGAGCAGTTCTTC. Its protein product is CSPDPGRGSYNEQFF.

The chain uses TRBV7-2 and TRBJ2-7; possible D gene TRBD2, 6 bases. CDR1 and CDR2 from the germline V gene are SGHTA and FQGNSA. The CDR3 is 15 amino acids. V was shortened by 8 bases and J by 4 bases, with 21 bases between the two germline ends. CDR3 protein: CASALNPGTLYEQYF. The CDR3 DNA is TGTGCCAGCGCATTAAACCCCGGGACTCTTTACGAGCAGTACTTC.

Notes on this clonotype: A read error may be the cause here, since a much bigger clone is one base away. V is TRBV10-3 and J is TRBJ2-7; D possibly corresponds to TRBD2 (5 bases). Germline assignment: CDR1 ENHRY and CDR2 SYGVKD. V lost 4 bases and J lost 3, with 10 bases in between. CDR3 size: 13 residues. The CDR3 sequence: CAISADYYYEQYF. The CDR3 DNA is TGTGCCATCAGTGCCGACTACTACTACGAGCAGTACTTC.